The 14 T cell receptor beta chains given below trace back to one sample, sequenced in a study of cytomegalovirus exposure and HLA in healthy donors. The table came from immunoSEQ multiplex PCR; TCRdb's copy has only in-frame clones and leaves some out. Of about 72,000 clones in the sample, 94% were seen once. Sequencing was done on a sample of PBMCs. These receptors were obtained from a woman between 18 and 30 years old in good health and CMV-seronegative.

The chain carries TRBV15 and TRBJ2-3; D is perhaps TRBD1 (5 bases). The CDR3 consists of 13 residues. V was pared by 0 bases and J by 6 bases, with 7 bases between. The germline V gene encodes CDR1 LNHNV and CDR2 YYDKDF (reference sequence). The CDR3 protein is CATSRDQGDTQYF. The DNA of the CDR3 is TGTGCCACCAGCAGAGATCAGGGTGATACGCAGTATTTT.

The chain recombines TRBV7-3 with TRBJ1-1; the D gene is possibly TRBD1 (6 bases). The germline V gene has CDR1 SGHTA and CDR2 FQGTGA. The CDR3 length is 14 residues. The V end lost 4 bases, the J end lost 3 bases, and 12 bases lay between the germline ends. The CDR3: CASSSQGPYTEAFF. DNA of the CDR3: TGTGCCAGCAGCTCCCAGGGGCCATACACTGAAGCTTTCTTT. Complete variable domain (other parts from reference TRBV7-3 and TRBJ1-1): GAGVSQTPSNKVTEKGKYVELRCDPISGHTALYWYRQSLGQGPEFLIYFQGTGAADDSGLPNDRFFAVRPEGSVSTLKIQRTERGDSAVYLCASSSQGPYTEAFFGQGTRLTVV.

The rearrangement links TRBV30 to TRBJ2-3; D is ambiguous. Germline V CDR1 and CDR2: GTSNPN, SVGIG (reference sequence). The length of the CDR3 is 14 residues. V was clipped by 4 bases and J by 0 bases, with 11 bases between them. The CDR3 is CAWMRSLSTDTQYF. The CDR3 coding sequence is TGTGCCTGGATGAGGAGTTTAAGCACAGATACGCAGTATTTT.

This clone occurred once. Additional DNA sequences in this sample encode the identical CDR3. This chain uses TRBV9 with TRBJ1-1; no clear D gene. V gave up 5 bases and J gave up 7 bases, with 15 bases separating them. The CDR3 spans 13 residues. Germline V gives CDR1 SGDLS, CDR2 YYNGEE. In DNA form, the CDR3 reads TGTGCCAGCAGTACCCGGAGTAGAGGTGAAGCTTTCTTT. This sequence encodes CASSTRSRGEAFF.

The V call is TRBV27, the J call TRBJ2-1, with D possibly matching TRBD2 (5 bases). The CDR3 has 12 residues. The ends were cut back, 5 bases at V and 14 bases at J, with 16 bases in the middle. The germline gives CDR1 MNHEY, CDR2 SMNVEV (reference sequence). The CDR3 bases are TGTGCCAGCAGTCGAACTAGTGAACTGGAGTTCTTC. This codes for CASSRTSELEFF.

The chain links TRBV2 to TRBJ2-7, with unresolved D. This CDR3 contains 14 residues. Trimming removed 6 bases from V and 2 bases from J, with 14 bases in between. Germline V gives CDR1 SNHLY, CDR2 FYNNEI. CDR3 bases: TGTGCCAGCAGGAGTAGTTCCTTCCCCTACGAGCAGTACTTC. Protein: CASRSSSFPYEQYF.

Only one count was recorded for this clone. The chain is built from TRBV5-1 and TRBJ2-7; D is possibly TRBD1 (6 bases). The V end lost 4 bases, the J end lost 2 bases, and 16 bases lay between the germline ends. Germline V CDR1 and CDR2: SGHRS, YFSETQ. This CDR3 region has 15 residues. The CDR3 protein is CASSSPPDSPYEQYF. Written as DNA, the CDR3 is TGCGCCAGCAGCAGTCCCCCGGACAGCCCCTACGAGCAGTACTTC.

CDR3 sequence: CASSVRTRHGYTF. DNA of the CDR3: TGTGCCAGCAGTGTTCGGACACGCCATGGCTACACCTTC. The chain recombines TRBV28 with TRBJ1-2; the D gene is possibly TRBD1 (5 bases). Trimming cost V 5 bases and J 6 bases, with 13 bases left between them. This CDR3 has 13 amino acids. Germline V gene lookup returns CDR1 MDHEN and CDR2 SYDVKM.

The J gene is TRBJ2-2, the V gene TRBV5-1, with TRBD2 as a possible D gene (6 bases). This CDR3 region has 14 residues. V was trimmed by 9 bases and J by 2 bases, leaving 14 bases between them. Germline V lookup: CDR1 SGHRS, CDR2 YFSETQ. As DNA, the CDR3 is TGCGCCAATCCGCCGGGGGACAACACCGGGGAGCTGTTTTTT. Translated, it gives CANPPGDNTGELFF.

Only one count was recorded for this clone. V and J are TRBV29-1 and TRBJ1-2; D perhaps matches TRBD1 (6 bases). The CDR3 extends over 12 amino acids. The V end lost 4 bases, the J end lost 4 bases, and 10 bases lay between the germline ends. Germline V CDR1 and CDR2: SQVTM, ANQGSEA. This chain's CDR3 is CSVGDIRYGYTF. The CDR3 DNA follows: TGCAGCGTTGGGGACATTCGCTATGGCTACACCTTC.

This chain joins TRBV27 and TRBJ1-2; 8 positions match TRBD1. The CDR3 runs to 13 residues. The germline CDR1 and CDR2 sequences are MNHEY and SMNVEV (reference sequence). The J segment lost 4 bases and the V segment lost 6 bases, leaving 4 bases of the junction unmatched. The CDR3 nucleotides read TGTGCCAGCAGGGATGGACAGGGCTATGGCTACACCTTC. This translates into CASRDGQGYGYTF.

This rearrangement joins TRBV18 to TRBJ2-3; TRBD2 might be the D (5 bases). Deletions cut 3 bases from V and 1 base from J, with 17 bases between. CDR3 length equals 17 residues. The germline V gene encodes CDR1 KGHSH and CDR2 LQKENI. The CDR3 here is CASSPQIRGSRTDTQYF. CDR3 nucleotide sequence: TGTGCCAGCTCACCGCAAATACGCGGGTCACGCACAGATACGCAGTATTTT.

The chain uses TRBV6-1 and TRBJ2-7; 9 bases map to TRBD2. CDR1 is MNHNS and CDR2 is SASEGT in the germline V gene. The CDR3 consists of 15 residues. The V and J ends lost 3 bases and 4 bases, in that order; junction bases with no gene match: 7. The CDR3 reads CASSDNSGGYYEQYF. In nucleotides, the CDR3 is TGTGCCAGCAGTGACAATAGCGGGGGATATTACGAGCAGTACTTC.

This sequence joins TRBV19 and TRBJ1-5; the match to TRBD1 covers 8 bases. This CDR3 is built from 15 residues. Germline loops: CDR1 LNHDA, CDR2 SQIVND (reference sequence). V lost 4 bases and J lost 4; bases outside the gene matches: 6. CDR3 sequence: CASSKLQGVNQPQHF. The CDR3, as DNA: TGTGCCAGTAGTAAATTACAGGGGGTAAATCAGCCCCAGCATTTT.